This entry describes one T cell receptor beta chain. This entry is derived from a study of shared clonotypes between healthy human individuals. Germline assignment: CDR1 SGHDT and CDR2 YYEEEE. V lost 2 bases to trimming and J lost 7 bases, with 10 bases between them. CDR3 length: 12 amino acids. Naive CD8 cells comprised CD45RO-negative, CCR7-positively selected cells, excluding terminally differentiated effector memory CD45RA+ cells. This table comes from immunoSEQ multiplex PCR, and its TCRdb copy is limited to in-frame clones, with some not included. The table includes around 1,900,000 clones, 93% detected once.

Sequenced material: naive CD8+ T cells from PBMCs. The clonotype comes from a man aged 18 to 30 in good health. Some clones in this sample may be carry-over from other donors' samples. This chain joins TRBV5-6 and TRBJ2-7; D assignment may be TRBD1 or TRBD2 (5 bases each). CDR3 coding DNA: TGTGCCAGCAGCTTATGGGGGATTGAGCAGTACTTC. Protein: CASSLWGIEQYF.